Each of the 18 T cell receptor beta chains below was sequenced from the same sample in a study of T cell repertoires in ileal Crohn's disease. Time point denoted: proximal margin of the surgical specimen (macroscopically non-inflamed). The method was immunoSEQ multiplex PCR; TCRdb's version includes in-frame clones alone and lacks a portion of them. The sample contains thousands of clones, over 60% of which appear only once. Source material: ileal tissue. These receptors were collected from an adult with Crohn's disease.

This chain connects TRBV13 to TRBJ2-3; D perhaps matches TRBD1 (6 bases). This CDR3 comprises 16 residues. Germline loops: CDR1 PRHDT, CDR2 FYEKMQ (reference sequence). Trimming took 0 bases from V and 1 from J, leaving 11 bases between them. The CDR3 region is CASSLGGQSGTDTQYF. Here the CDR3 DNA reads TGTGCCAGCAGCTTAGGTGGACAGTCCGGCACAGATACGCAGTATTTT.

The chain links TRBV7-9 to TRBJ2-4, with TRBD2 identical over 7 bases. The germline gives CDR1 SEHNR, CDR2 FQNEAQ (reference sequence). After removal of 5 bases from V and 9 bases from J, the junction contained 13 bases not matched to a gene. The CDR3 covers 15 residues. The CDR3 coding sequence is TGTGCCAGCAGCGAAGGGGCCGGGACGGGAGGCATTCAGTACTTC. It translates to CASSEGAGTGGIQYF.

The chain is built from TRBV4-1 and TRBJ2-7; 8 bases match TRBD2. The V gene's germline CDR1 is MGHRA and CDR2 YSYEKL. The CDR3 contains 16 residues. Unmatched junction bases numbered 8, after V lost 0 bases and J lost 4 bases. The CDR3 protein is CASSQELSGRGYEQYF. DNA for the CDR3: TGCGCCAGCAGCCAAGAACTCAGCGGGAGAGGGTACGAGCAGTACTTC.

V gene TRBV19 combines with J gene TRBJ1-4, with D unresolved. V lost 5 bases and J lost 8, with 9 bases in between. This CDR3 has 12 residues. Per germline, CDR1 LNHDA and CDR2 SQIVND (reference sequence). CDR3: CASSFQTEKLFF. The CDR3 region has the DNA TGTGCCAGTAGTTTCCAGACGGAAAAACTGTTTTTT.

The chain uses TRBV19 and TRBJ2-7; possibly TRBD1 for D (7 bases). The CDR3 spans 13 residues. V lost 7 bases and J 3 bases, leaving 13 bases between the germline ends. Germline V gene sequence: CDR1 LNHDA, CDR2 SQIVND (reference sequence). The CDR3 loop is CASNRGGHYEQYF. The CDR3 coding sequence is TGTGCCAGTAACAGGGGAGGACACTACGAGCAGTACTTC.

Worth noting for this clone: One end of the junction fails to match germline, which may point to a read error. The gene calls are TRBV9 and TRBJ2-1; D might be TRBD2 (6 bases). In germline, CDR1 is SGDLS, CDR2 YYNGEE. The CDR3 length is 17 residues. CDR3 amino acids: CAGSVDTGAHSYNEQFF. The CDR3 DNA reads as TGTGCCGGCAGCGTAGACACGGGAGCTCACTCCTACAATGAGCAGTTCTTC.

J is TRBJ2-1 and V is TRBV6-5, with D maybe TRBD2 (5 bases). The CDR3 totals 13 residues. CDR1 and CDR2 from the germline V gene are MNHEY and SVGAGI. V gave up 3 bases and J gave up 4 bases, with 7 bases separating them. CDR3 nucleotide sequence: TGTGCCAGCAGTTATTCGGGGTACAATGAGCAGTTCTTC. This sequence encodes CASSYSGYNEQFF.

The J gene is TRBJ1-1, the V gene TRBV7-2; 8 positions match TRBD1. V shed 3 bases and J 1 base; nucleotides not matched to a gene: 4. Germline assignment: CDR1 SGHTA and CDR2 FQGNSA. The CDR3 has 15 residues. The CDR3 DNA reads as TGTGCCAGCAGCTTTGCGGGACAGGAGAACACTGAAGCTTTCTTT. Protein product: CASSFAGQENTEAFF.

This sequence joins TRBV18 and TRBJ2-7; D is possibly TRBD1 or TRBD2 (5 bases each). Germline V gene data show CDR1 as KGHSH and CDR2 as LQKENI. Trimming removed 1 base at V and 2 bases at J, with 18 bases between. The CDR3 totals 17 residues. CDR3 loop: CASSPLPPGDGAYEQYF. CDR3 in DNA: TGTGCCAGCTCACCACTGCCCCCTGGGGACGGAGCCTACGAGCAGTACTTC.

V and J are TRBV6-6 and TRBJ2-7; D call uncertain. V lost 6 bases and J 3 bases, leaving 9 bases between the germline ends. Per germline, CDR1 MNHNY and CDR2 SVGAGI (reference sequence). The CDR3 contains 12 residues. The CDR3 DNA reads TGTGCCAGCAGCAAGTCAGGCTACGAGCAGTACTTC. This translates into CASSKSGYEQYF.

The CDR3 DNA reads as TGTGCCACCAGCAGAGGCAGGGTCAGCAATCAGCCCCAGCATTTT. Protein sequence: CATSRGRVSNQPQHF. V gene TRBV15 combines with J gene TRBJ1-5; weak D call: TRBD1 (5 bases). CDR3 size: 15 residues. Germline CDR1 and CDR2: LNHNV and YYDKDF (reference sequence). The V gene lost 1 base and the J gene lost 1 base, with 8 bases spanning the gap. Drawing the rest from reference TRBV15 and TRBJ1-5, the complete variable domain is DAMVIQNPRYQVTQFGKPVTLSCSQTLNHNVMYWYQQKSSQAPKLLFHYYDKDFNNEADTPDNFQSRRPNTSFCFLDIRSPGLGDTAMYLCATSRGRVSNQPQHFGDGTRLSIL.

The rearrangement uses TRBV7-8 and TRBJ1-1; 10 bases map to TRBD1. V lost 5 bases to trimming and J lost 0 bases; unmatched junction nucleotides: 6. This CDR3 is 16 amino acids long. Germline loops: CDR1 SGHVS, CDR2 FQNEAQ. The CDR3 nucleotides read TGTGCCAGCAGCCCGACAGGGGGCCCTATGAACACTGAAGCTTTCTTT. It specifies CASSPTGGPMNTEAFF.

V gene TRBV9 combines with J gene TRBJ2-5; 10 bases are a match to TRBD2. This CDR3 is built from 15 residues. CDR1 and CDR2 from the germline V gene are SGDLS and YYNGEE. With V trimmed by 2 bases and J by 5 bases, 6 bases remained unmatched. CDR3 loop: CASSVASGRGETQYF. The CDR3 DNA sequence: TGTGCCAGCAGCGTGGCTAGCGGGAGAGGGGAGACCCAGTACTTC. The full variable domain, in which reference TRBV9 and TRBJ2-5 provide the parts outside the CDR3, is DSGVTQTPKHLITATGQRVTLRCSPRSGDLSVYWYQQSLDQGLQFLIQYYNGEERAKGNILERFSAQQFPDLHSELNLSSLELGDSALYFCASSVASGRGETQYFGPGTRLLVL.

This clone appeared a single time. The chain joins TRBV6-4 to TRBJ2-3, with 10 bases identical to TRBD1. Per germline, CDR1 MRHNA and CDR2 SNTAGT. With V trimmed by 2 bases and J by 2 bases, 1 base remained unmatched. The CDR3 spans 15 residues. The CDR3 reads CASSDGTGATDTQYF. Here the CDR3 DNA reads TGTGCCAGCAGTGACGGGACAGGGGCCACAGATACGCAGTATTTT.

The chain uses TRBV18 and TRBJ2-5; 10 nucleotides align to TRBD1. J was trimmed by 5 bases and V by 6 bases; bases with no gene match: 6. The CDR3 loop spans 14 amino acids. Germline loops: CDR1 KGHSH, CDR2 LQKENI. The CDR3 here is CASSSGQGSETQYF. CDR3 in DNA: TGTGCCAGCTCTTCGGGACAGGGGTCGGAGACCCAGTACTTC.

This clone has more than one count but fewer than ten. The CDR3 DNA reads TGCGCCAGCAGCTTGGGACGACAGGGGTATAATTCACCCCTCCACTTT. Amino acid sequence: CASSLGRQGYNSPLHF. The V call is TRBV5-1, the J call TRBJ1-6, with TRBD1 matching 8 bases. V was pared by 0 bases and J by 4 bases, with 3 bases of the junction left unmatched. The V gene's germline CDR1 is SGHRS and CDR2 YFSETQ. The CDR3 consists of 16 residues.

The chain couples TRBV27 to TRBJ2-3; a possible D gene is TRBD1 (6 bases). Germline CDR1 MNHEY, CDR2 SMNVEV (reference sequence). This CDR3 has 16 residues. Trimming stripped 4 bases from V and 0 bases from J, with 14 bases between. This chain's CDR3 is CASSSPTGASTDTQYF. In DNA form, the CDR3 reads TGTGCCAGCAGTTCCCCGACAGGAGCTAGCACAGATACGCAGTATTTT.

The chain employs TRBV30 and TRBJ2-7; 12 nucleotides line up with TRBD1. CDR3 length equals 15 residues. With 2 bases clipped from V and 7 bases from J, the junction kept 9 bases outside the gene matches. Germline CDR1 is GTSNPN and CDR2 is SVGIG (reference sequence). The CDR3: CAWSMGQGALREQYF. CDR3 DNA sequence: TGTGCCTGGAGTATGGGACAGGGGGCTCTGAGGGAGCAGTACTTC.